Listed below are T cell receptor beta chains from one sample, sequenced in a study of blood T cell repertoires in COVID-19. The table came from immunoSEQ multiplex PCR; TCRdb's copy has only in-frame clones and leaves some out. The table records 210,000 or so clones, about 84% of them present only once. The sequenced sample consisted of PBMCs or T cells enriched from blood (not recorded which). The receptors derive from a man aged 25-45 years with acute COVID-19. CDR3s include the opening cysteine and the closing phenylalanine or tryptophan. Each record gives: clone size, J gene, V gene, D gene, CDR3 protein, CDR3 DNA. The D gene is left open where the match is weak. Clone size appears in some rows only: once, few, many, or a class for an expanded clone.

NA TRBJ2-3 TRBV5-4 TRBD2 CASSAAGTSGGAGADTQYF TGTGCCAGCAGCGCCGCCGGGACTAGCGGGGGGGCCGGCGCAGATACGCAGTATTTT
few TRBJ2-7 TRBV4-1 NA CASSLLGDIAYEQYF TGCGCCAGCAGCCTACTGGGGGACATTGCCTACGAGCAGTACTTC
NA TRBJ2-2 TRBV5-1 TRBD1 CASSWGQGNGELFF TGCGCCAGCAGCTGGGGACAGGGTAACGGGGAGCTGTTTTTT
NA TRBJ1-5 TRBV12-3/TRBV12-4 NA CASSLTGKQPQHF TGTGCCAGCAGTCTAACAGGGAAACAGCCCCAGCATTTT
NA TRBJ1-5 TRBV14 TRBD1 CASSRTGANQPQHF TGTGCCAGCAGCCGGACAGGGGCCAATCAGCCCCAGCATTTT
NA TRBJ1-2 TRBV29-1 NA CSVEGGLGGGYTF TGCAGCGTTGAGGGTGGACTCGGTGGCGGCTACACCTTC
NA TRBJ1-2 TRBV5-5 TRBD1 CASSPDRDRYGYTF TGTGCCAGCAGTCCGGACAGGGATCGTTATGGCTACACCTTC
NA TRBJ2-1 TRBV5-1 TRBD2 CASSQPGTSGGDPFYNEQFF TGCGCCAGCAGCCAACCCGGGACTAGCGGGGGGGACCCCTTCTACAATGAGCAGTTCTTC
NA TRBJ2-5 TRBV5-6 TRBD2 CASSATSGGAGETQYF TGTGCCAGCAGCGCGACTAGCGGGGGGGCCGGGGAGACCCAGTACTTC
NA TRBJ1-1 TRBV7-9 NA CASSLDGDNSEAFF TGTGCCAGCAGCTTAGATGGAGATAACTCTGAAGCTTTCTTT
NA TRBJ2-2 TRBV3-1/TRBV3-2 TRBD1 CASSRSTGDTGELFF TGTGCCAGCAGCCGTTCGACAGGGGACACCGGGGAGCTGTTTTTT
many TRBJ2-2 TRBV19 TRBD1 CASNRQGITGELFF TGTGCCAGTAACAGACAGGGGATCACCGGGGAGCTGTTTTTT
NA TRBJ2-1 TRBV11-2 NA CASSLGVGRDQQFF TGTGCCAGCAGCTTAGGGGTGGGGAGAGATCAGCAGTTCTTC
NA TRBJ1-2 TRBV28 NA CASRESTAGYTF TGTGCCAGCAGAGAATCGACAGCTGGCTACACCTTC
NA TRBJ1-1 TRBV5-1 NA CASSLAGGGVRAEAFF TGCGCCAGCAGCTTGGCGGGAGGAGGGGTAAGGGCTGAAGCTTTCTTT
NA TRBJ2-7 TRBV19 TRBD1 CASSASLRDRGTPKYREQYF TGTGCCAGTAGTGCCTCCCTCCGGGACAGGGGGACCCCGAAGTACAGAGAGCAGTACTTC
once TRBJ1-2 TRBV10-3 NA CASDRIYGYTF TGTGCCTCGGACAGAATCTATGGCTACACCTTC
once TRBJ2-5 TRBV11-3 NA CASSLTVTETQYF TGTGCCAGCAGCTTAACCGTTACTGAGACCCAGTACTTC
NA TRBJ1-2 TRBV30 NA CAWRGGRVFNYGYTF TGTGCCTGGAGAGGTGGCAGGGTGTTTAACTATGGCTACACCTTC
NA TRBJ2-7 TRBV6-5 NA CASREQGTASHEQYF TGTGCCAGCAGGGAGCAGGGGACGGCCTCCCACGAGCAGTACTTC
NA TRBJ1-4 TRBV19 NA CASSVQTGLGNEKLFF TGTGCCAGTAGTGTACAAACAGGGCTGGGGAATGAAAAACTGTTTTTT
NA TRBJ2-3 TRBV5-1 TRBD2 CASSLLAGGPSSSTDTQYF TGCGCCAGCAGCTTGCTAGCGGGGGGCCCCTCCTCTAGCACAGATACGCAGTATTTT
few TRBJ1-1 TRBV7-9 NA CASSLEVRGTEAFF TGTGCCAGCAGCTTAGAAGTCCGGGGCACTGAAGCTTTCTTT
NA TRBJ2-5 TRBV19 TRBD2 CASTASGTVETQYF TGTGCCAGTACCGCTAGCGGGACTGTAGAGACCCAGTACTTC
few TRBJ2-2 TRBV27 TRBD2 CASNRGGGFHTGELFF TGTGCCAGCAACCGGGGCGGGGGGTTTCACACCGGGGAGCTGTTTTTT
few TRBJ1-5 TRBV25-1 TRBD1 CASSESARDRDQPQHF TGTGCCAGCAGTGAAAGCGCGAGGGACAGGGATCAGCCCCAGCATTTT
NA TRBJ2-2 TRBV28 NA CASSLIVLGELFF TGTGCCAGCAGTTTAATAGTCCTCGGGGAGCTGTTTTTT
NA TRBJ2-1 TRBV6-4 NA CASIPPGHLSGNEQFF TGTGCCAGCATACCTCCGGGACATCTCTCGGGAAATGAGCAGTTCTTC
NA TRBJ2-4 TRBV10-3 NA CAISGGEGNIQYF TGTGCCATCAGTGGGGGAGAAGGAAACATTCAGTACTTC
NA TRBJ1-2 TRBV3-1/TRBV3-2 NA CASSQEWGGFGYGYTF TGTGCCAGCAGCCAGGAATGGGGGGGCTTTGGGTATGGCTACACCTTC
NA TRBJ2-7 TRBV3-1/TRBV3-2 TRBD1 CASSLPGQGSEQYF TGTGCCAGCAGCCTCCCAGGACAGGGCAGCGAGCAGTACTTC
NA TRBJ2-1 TRBV7-2 NA CASSLEGAAHEQFF TGTGCCAGCAGCTTAGAAGGGGCTGCCCATGAGCAGTTCTTC
NA TRBJ2-3 TRBV29-1 TRBD1 CSVHRGTTDTQYF TGCAGCGTTCACAGGGGCACCACAGATACGCAGTATTTT
NA TRBJ2-2 TRBV7-9 NA CASSLGGKQVRKTGELFF TGTGCCAGCAGCTTAGGGGGCAAGCAGGTCCGAAAAACCGGGGAGCTGTTTTTT
NA TRBJ1-2 TRBV28 NA CASRLQGSKDGYTF TGTGCCAGCAGACTTCAGGGAAGTAAGGATGGCTACACCTTC
NA TRBJ2-3 TRBV30 TRBD1 CAWSPGQGSTQYF TGTGCCTGGAGCCCGGGACAGGGTAGTACGCAGTATTTT
NA TRBJ1-2 TRBV2 NA CATSREVNYGYTF TGTGCCACCTCAAGGGAGGTGAACTATGGCTACACCTTC
NA TRBJ1-2 TRBV13 TRBD1 CASSEKTGVYGYTF TGTGCCAGCAGCGAGAAGACAGGGGTCTATGGCTACACCTTC
NA TRBJ2-7 TRBV9 NA CASSVVADFYEQYF TGTGCCAGCAGCGTAGTCGCAGATTTCTACGAGCAGTACTTC
once TRBJ2-5 TRBV27 TRBD2 CASSPTRGQETQYF TGTGCCAGCAGTCCTACGCGGGGGCAAGAGACCCAGTACTTC
few TRBJ1-4 TRBV2 NA CASRKGVVEKLFF TGTGCCAGCAGAAAAGGGGTGGTGGAAAAACTGTTTTTT